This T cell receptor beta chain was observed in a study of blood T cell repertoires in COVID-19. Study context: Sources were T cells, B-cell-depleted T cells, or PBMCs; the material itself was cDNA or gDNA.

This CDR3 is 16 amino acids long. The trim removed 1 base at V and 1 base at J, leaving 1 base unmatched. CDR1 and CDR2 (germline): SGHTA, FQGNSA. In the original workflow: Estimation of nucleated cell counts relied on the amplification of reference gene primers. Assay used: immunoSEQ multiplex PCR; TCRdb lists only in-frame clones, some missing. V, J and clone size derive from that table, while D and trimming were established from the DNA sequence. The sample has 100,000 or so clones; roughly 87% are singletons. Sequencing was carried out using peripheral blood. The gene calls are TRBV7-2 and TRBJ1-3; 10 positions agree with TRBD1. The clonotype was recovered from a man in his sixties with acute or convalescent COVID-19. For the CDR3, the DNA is TGTGCCAGCAGCTTAGTGGGACAGGGGTCTGGAAACACCATATATTTT. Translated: CASSLVGQGSGNTIYF.